This TCR beta chain was documented in a study of CD8 T cells in ankylosing spondylitis. Each CDR3 protein gets one entry after TCRdb re-called the 5' RACE reads with MiXCR. The sample shows a few hundred thousand distinct CDR3 sequences, about 20% of them seen only once. The V gene end was trimmed by 6 bases and the J gene end by 2 bases; junction bases not matched to a gene: 5. This CDR3 has 15 amino acids. Germline CDR1 reads LNHDA; CDR2 reads SQIVND (reference sequence). This sequence originates from a male donor with ankylosing spondylitis or in good health (not recorded which). V usage is TRBV19 and J usage is TRBJ2-5; TRBD2 agrees at 11 bases. Source material: blood, either unsorted or a sorted T cell fraction (not recorded which). The CDR3 DNA reads TGTGCCAGTAGAGTCACTAGCGGGGGTCAAGAGACCCAGTACTTC. Its protein is CASRVTSGGQETQYF.